This T cell receptor (beta chain) was sequenced for a study of breast tumors, draining lymph nodes, adjacent tissues. Study-wide results and caveats: The data were judged consistent with most tumor T cells coming from lymph node and expanding in tumor. Tumor repertoires ranked between lymph nodes and nontumor tissue in diversity, with V and J gene preferences. Tumor and nontumor repertoires were significantly more similar in luminal-like than in basal-like breast cancer.

The lymph nodes were axillary draining lymph nodes from breast cancer patients. Ten or more counts support this clonotype. Its target is not known. V was clipped by 5 bases and J by 6 bases, with 18 bases between them. The CDR3 has 14 amino acids. Per germline, CDR1 DFQATT and CDR2 SNEGSKA (reference sequence). TCRdb processed the multiplex PCR reads anew with MiXCR; each CDR3 protein has one entry. This sample has some 130,000 distinct CDR3 sequences, with 20% to 25% found just once. The chain combines TRBV20-1 with TRBJ2-3; the D gene is possibly TRBD2 (6 bases). The sequencing sample was made of axillary lymph node tissue. The sequence derives from a female donor with breast cancer. Some clones in this sample may be carry-over from other donors' samples. The CDR3 nucleotides read TGCAGTGCTGCCGGGGGAACGGAGGCTGATACGCAGTATTTT. Translated: CSAAGGTEADTQYF.